This T cell receptor (beta chain) was sequenced during a study of chemoradiotherapy in HPV16-positive cancers. Study context: Candidate HPV-specific clones and shared TCR motifs came from two HPV16-positive patients. Findings of the study overall: In HPV16-positive patients, HPV-responsive T-cell expansion tracked better recurrence-free survival. During treatment, candidate HPV-specific clones and E7-related motifs expanded in tumor.

Profiled with immunoSEQ multiplex PCR; TCRdb holds only in-frame clones, not every one. The repertoire includes about 12,000 clones, around 77% of them detected once, and about 1.5% sits in the top ten. Of note for this clone: What it recognizes is unknown.

Repertoires were sampled repeatedly during chemoradiotherapy. Trimming removed 2 bases from V and 3 bases from J, with 13 bases in between. The CDR3 runs to 14 residues. CDR1 is GTSNPN, CDR2 SVGIG, per germline (reference sequence). The chain combines TRBV30 with TRBJ1-1; D is perhaps TRBD1 (5 bases). The sample was taken from a patient who underwent chemoradiotherapy. The sequence was collected from a human donor with HPV-associated anogenital cancer. CDR3 nucleotides: TGTGCCTGGAGTAAGAGGGGAGCGGACACTGAAGCTTTCTTT. Translation gives CAWSKRGADTEAFF. Full variable domain (rest looked up from reference TRBV30 and TRBJ1-1): SQTIHQWPATLVQPVGSPLSLECTVEGTSNPNLYWYRQAAGRGLQLLFYSVGIGQISSEVPQNLSASRPQDRQFILSSKKLLLSDSGFYLCAWSKRGADTEAFFGQGTRLTVV.